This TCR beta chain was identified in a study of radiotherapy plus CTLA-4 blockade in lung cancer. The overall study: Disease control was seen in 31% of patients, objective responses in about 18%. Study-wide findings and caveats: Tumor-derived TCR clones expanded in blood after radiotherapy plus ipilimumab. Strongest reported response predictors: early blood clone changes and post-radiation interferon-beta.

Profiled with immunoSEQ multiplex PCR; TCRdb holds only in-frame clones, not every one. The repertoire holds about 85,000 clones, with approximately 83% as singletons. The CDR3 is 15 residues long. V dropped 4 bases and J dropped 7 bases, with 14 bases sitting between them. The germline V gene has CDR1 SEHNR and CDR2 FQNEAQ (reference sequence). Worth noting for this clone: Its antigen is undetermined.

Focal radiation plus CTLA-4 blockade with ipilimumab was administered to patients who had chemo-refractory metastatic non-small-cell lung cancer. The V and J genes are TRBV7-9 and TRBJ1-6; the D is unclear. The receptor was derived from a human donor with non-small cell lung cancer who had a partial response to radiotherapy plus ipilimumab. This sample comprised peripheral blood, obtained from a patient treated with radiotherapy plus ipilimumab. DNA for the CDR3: TGTGCCAGCAGCTCCCCCGGACGGGGAAATTCACCCCTCCACTTT. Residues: CASSSPGRGNSPLHF. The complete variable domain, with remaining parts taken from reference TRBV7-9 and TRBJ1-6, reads DTGVSQNPRHKITKRGQNVTFRCDPISEHNRLYWYRQTLGQGPEFLTYFQNEAQLEKSRLLSDRFSAERPKGSFSTLEIQRTEQGDSAMYLCASSSPGRGNSPLHFGNGTRLTVT.